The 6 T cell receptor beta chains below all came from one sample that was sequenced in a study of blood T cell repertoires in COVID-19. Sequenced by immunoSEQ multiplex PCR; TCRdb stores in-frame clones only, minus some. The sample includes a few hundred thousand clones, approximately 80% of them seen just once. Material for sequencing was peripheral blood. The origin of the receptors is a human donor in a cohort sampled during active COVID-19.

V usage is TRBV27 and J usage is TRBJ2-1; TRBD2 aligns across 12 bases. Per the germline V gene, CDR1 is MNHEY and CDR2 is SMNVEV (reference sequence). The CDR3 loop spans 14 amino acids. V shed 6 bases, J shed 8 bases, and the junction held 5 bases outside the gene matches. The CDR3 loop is CASRLAGGRDEQFF. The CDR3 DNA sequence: TGTGCCAGCAGGCTAGCGGGAGGGCGCGATGAGCAGTTCTTC.

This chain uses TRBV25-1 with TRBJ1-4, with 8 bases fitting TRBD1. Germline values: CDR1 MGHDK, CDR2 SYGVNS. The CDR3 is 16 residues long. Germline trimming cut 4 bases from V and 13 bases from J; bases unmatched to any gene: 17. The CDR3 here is CASSARGSGGHERLFF. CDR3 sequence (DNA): TGTGCCAGCAGTGCGCGAGGGTCAGGGGGCCATGAGAGACTGTTTTTT.

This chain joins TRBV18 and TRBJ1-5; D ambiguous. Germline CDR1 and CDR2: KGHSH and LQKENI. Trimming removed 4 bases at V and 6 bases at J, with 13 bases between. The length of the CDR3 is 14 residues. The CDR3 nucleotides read TGTGCCAGCTCACTCGAAAGCGGGGTTCAGCCCCAGCATTTT. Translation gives CASSLESGVQPQHF.

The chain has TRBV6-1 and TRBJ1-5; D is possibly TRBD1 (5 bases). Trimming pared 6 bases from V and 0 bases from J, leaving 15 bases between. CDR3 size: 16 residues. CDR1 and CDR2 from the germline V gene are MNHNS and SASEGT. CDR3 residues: CASSERGVYSNQPQHF. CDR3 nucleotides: TGTGCCAGCAGCGAACGGGGGGTATATAGCAATCAGCCCCAGCATTTT.

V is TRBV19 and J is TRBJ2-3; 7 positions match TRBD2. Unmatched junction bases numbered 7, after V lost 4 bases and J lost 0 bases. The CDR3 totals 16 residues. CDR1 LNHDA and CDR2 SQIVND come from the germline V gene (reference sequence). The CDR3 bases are TGTGCCAGTAGTACGGTACTAGCGTCCAGCACAGATACGCAGTATTTT. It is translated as CASSTVLASSTDTQYF.

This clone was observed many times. CDR3 residues: CATSDFRGDTGELFF. The CDR3 DNA reads as TGTGCCACCAGTGATTTTCGGGGGGACACCGGGGAGCTGTTTTTT. The chain employs TRBV24-1 and TRBJ2-2; 7 positions agree with TRBD2. Germline CDR1 reads KGHDR; CDR2 reads SFDVKD. The ends lost 1 base at V and 3 bases at J; junction bases unmatched: 1. The CDR3 extends over 15 amino acids.